This TCR beta chain was identified in a study of T cell repertoires in cytomegalovirus infection (dated by TCRdb to between 2018 and 2021). A note on the overall study: Donor HLA type was relevant to the analysis, as public TCR beta signatures indicated carriage of CMV infection together with the matching HLA type. Beyond this particular receptor, the publication reports: The ex vivo response was dominated by HLA-C-restricted CMV-specific TCR beta clonotypes, which also provided the single most frequent clonotype in two of eight donors. Cumulative frequency of public TCR beta family members discriminated carriers of CMV infection plus the relevant HLA type in this cohort and an independent roughly 350-donor cohort.

Including the terminal cysteine and phenylalanine, the CDR3 comprises 13 residues. Only the CDR3 portion is preserved as DNA: 39 bases, with reading frame beginning at the first base. V lost 2 bases and J lost 6 bases; the stretch between them is 7 bases long. The germline V gene supplies CDR1 KGHDR and CDR2 SFDVKD. The listed sequencing device is Illumina HiSeq 1500. The public reads were run again by TCRdb, first through fastp at Q25 and then through MiXCR, and only productive beta chains were kept. Rows with one shared CDR3 protein collapse into an entry with the most common genes and DNA. Across this sample there are roughly 54,000 distinct CDR3 sequences, with roughly 34% seen only once. About 74% of the sample goes to the ten largest clones. Concerning this clonotype: No cognate antigen has been identified for it. No quality values exist for individual bases; no much larger clone is one base distant.

This clonotype originated in a human donor in good health (CMV status not recorded). Some clones in this sample may be carry-over from other donors' samples. The sequenced sample was PBMCs, sequenced either directly or after in vitro stimulation (not recorded which). The chain joins TRBV24-1 to TRBJ2-1, with the D segment identity uncertain. The CDR3 in this case is CATSDSLSNEQFF. The nucleotides are TGTGCCACCAGTGATTCGCTTTCCAATGAGCAGTTCTTC.